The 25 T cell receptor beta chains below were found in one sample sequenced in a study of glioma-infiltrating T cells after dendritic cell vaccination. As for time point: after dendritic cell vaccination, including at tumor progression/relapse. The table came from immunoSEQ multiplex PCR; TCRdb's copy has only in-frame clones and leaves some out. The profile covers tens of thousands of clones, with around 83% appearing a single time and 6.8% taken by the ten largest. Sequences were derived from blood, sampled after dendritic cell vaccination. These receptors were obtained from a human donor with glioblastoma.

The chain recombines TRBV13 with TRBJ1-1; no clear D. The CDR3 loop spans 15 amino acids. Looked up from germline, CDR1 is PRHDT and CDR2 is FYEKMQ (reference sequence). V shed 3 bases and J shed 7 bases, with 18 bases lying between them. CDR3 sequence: CASSLVFTSYHEAFF. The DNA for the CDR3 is TGTGCCAGCAGCTTGGTTTTTACGAGCTACCATGAAGCTTTCTTT. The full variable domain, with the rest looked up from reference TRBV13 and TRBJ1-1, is AAGVIQSPRHLIKEKRETATLKCYPIPRHDTVYWYQQGPGQDPQFLISFYEKMQSDKGSIPDRFSAQQFSDYHSELNMSSLELGDSALYFCASSLVFTSYHEAFFGQGTRLTVV.

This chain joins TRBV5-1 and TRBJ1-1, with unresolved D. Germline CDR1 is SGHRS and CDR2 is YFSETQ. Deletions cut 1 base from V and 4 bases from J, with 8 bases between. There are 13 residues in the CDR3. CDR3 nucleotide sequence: TGCGCCAGCAGCTTGAATTCGGGCACTGAAGCTTTCTTT. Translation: CASSLNSGTEAFF.

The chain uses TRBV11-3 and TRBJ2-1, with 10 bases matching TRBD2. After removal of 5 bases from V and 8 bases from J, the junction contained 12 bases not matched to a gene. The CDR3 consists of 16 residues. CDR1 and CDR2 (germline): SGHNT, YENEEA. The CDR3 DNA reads TGTGCCAGCAGCGTGGGAGCGGGGGGGCCGAGTCATGAGCAGTTCTTC. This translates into CASSVGAGGPSHEQFF.

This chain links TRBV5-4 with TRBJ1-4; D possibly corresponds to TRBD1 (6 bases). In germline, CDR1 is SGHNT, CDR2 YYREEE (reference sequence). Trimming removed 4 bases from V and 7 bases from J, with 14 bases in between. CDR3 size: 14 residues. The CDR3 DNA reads TGTGCCAGCAGCGTTACAGGGAGGGCTGAAAAACTGTTTTTT. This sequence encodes CASSVTGRAEKLFF.

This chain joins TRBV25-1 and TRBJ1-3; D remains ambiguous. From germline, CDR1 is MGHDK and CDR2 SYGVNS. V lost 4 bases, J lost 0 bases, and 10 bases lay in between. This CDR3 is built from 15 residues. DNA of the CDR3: TGTGCCAGCAGTGGTAGACGCGGCTCTGGAAACACCATATATTTT. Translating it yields CASSGRRGSGNTIYF.

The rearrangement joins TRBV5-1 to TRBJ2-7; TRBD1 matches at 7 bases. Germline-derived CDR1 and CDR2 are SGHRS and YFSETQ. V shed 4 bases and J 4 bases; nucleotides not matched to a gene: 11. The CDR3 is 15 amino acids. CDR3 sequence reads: CASSPVGTDSYEQYF. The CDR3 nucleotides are TGCGCCAGCAGCCCGGTGGGGACAGACTCATACGAGCAGTACTTC.

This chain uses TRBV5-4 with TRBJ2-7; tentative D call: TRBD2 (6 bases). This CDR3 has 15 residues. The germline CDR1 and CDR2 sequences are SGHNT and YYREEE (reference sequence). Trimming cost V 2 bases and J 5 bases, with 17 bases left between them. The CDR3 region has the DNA TGTGCCAGCAGCTTCGGGGGTGAGAGGTCCCACGAGCAGTACTTC. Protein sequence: CASSFGGERSHEQYF.

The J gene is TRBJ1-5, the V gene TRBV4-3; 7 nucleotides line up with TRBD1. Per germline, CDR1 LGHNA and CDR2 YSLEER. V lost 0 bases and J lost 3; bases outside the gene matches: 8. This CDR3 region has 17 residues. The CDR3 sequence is CASSQDLGRGDNQPQHF. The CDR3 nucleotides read TGCGCCAGCAGCCAAGATCTGGGCAGGGGGGACAATCAGCCCCAGCATTTT.

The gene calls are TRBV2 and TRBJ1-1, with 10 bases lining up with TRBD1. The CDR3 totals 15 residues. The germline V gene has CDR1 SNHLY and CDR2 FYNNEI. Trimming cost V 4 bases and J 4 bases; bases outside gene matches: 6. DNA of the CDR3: TGTGCCAGCAGTGGGAGACAGGGGGCGGGCACTGAAGCTTTCTTT. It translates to CASSGRQGAGTEAFF. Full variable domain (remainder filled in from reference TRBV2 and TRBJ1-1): EPEVTQTPSHQVTQMGQEVILRCVPISNHLYFYWYRQILGQKVEFLVSFYNNEISEKSEIFDDQFSVERPDGSNFTLKIRSTKLEDSAMYFCASSGRQGAGTEAFFGQGTRLTVV.

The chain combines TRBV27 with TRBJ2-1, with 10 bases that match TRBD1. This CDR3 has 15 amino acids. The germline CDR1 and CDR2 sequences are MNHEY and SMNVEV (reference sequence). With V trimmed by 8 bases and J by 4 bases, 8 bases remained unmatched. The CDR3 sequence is CASFYRQGAYNEQFF. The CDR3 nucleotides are TGTGCCAGCTTTTACCGACAGGGGGCTTACAATGAGCAGTTCTTC.

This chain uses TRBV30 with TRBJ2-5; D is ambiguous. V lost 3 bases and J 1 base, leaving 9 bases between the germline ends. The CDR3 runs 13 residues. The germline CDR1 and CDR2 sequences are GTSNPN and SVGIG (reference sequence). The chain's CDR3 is CAWRVTVQETQYF. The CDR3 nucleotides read TGTGCCTGGAGGGTAACGGTCCAAGAGACCCAGTACTTC.

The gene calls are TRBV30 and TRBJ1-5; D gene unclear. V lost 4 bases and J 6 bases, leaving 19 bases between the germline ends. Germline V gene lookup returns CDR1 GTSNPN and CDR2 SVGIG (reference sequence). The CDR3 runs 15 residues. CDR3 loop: CAWTPSPGSSQPQHF. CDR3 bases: TGTGCCTGGACGCCATCTCCAGGAAGCTCTCAGCCCCAGCATTTT.

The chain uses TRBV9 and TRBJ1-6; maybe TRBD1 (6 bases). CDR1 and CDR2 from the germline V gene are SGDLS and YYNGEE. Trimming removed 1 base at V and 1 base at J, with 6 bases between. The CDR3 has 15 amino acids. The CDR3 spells CASSVQGSYNSPLHF. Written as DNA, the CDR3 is TGTGCCAGCAGCGTACAGGGGTCCTATAATTCACCCCTCCACTTT. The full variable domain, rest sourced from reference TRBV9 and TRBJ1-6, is DSGVTQTPKHLITATGQRVTLRCSPRSGDLSVYWYQQSLDQGLQFLIQYYNGEERAKGNILERFSAQQFPDLHSELNLSSLELGDSALYFCASSVQGSYNSPLHFGNGTRLTVT.

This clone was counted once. CDR3 nucleotide sequence: TGTGCCAGCACAACCGGACGGGCGGGGAGAGATGGCTACACCTTC. Its protein product is CASTTGRAGRDGYTF. The chain recombines TRBV6-1 with TRBJ1-2; D remains ambiguous. The CDR3 extends over 15 amino acids. Trimming took off 7 bases at V and 6 bases at J, with 21 bases between the two ends. Germline CDR1 MNHNS, CDR2 SASEGT.

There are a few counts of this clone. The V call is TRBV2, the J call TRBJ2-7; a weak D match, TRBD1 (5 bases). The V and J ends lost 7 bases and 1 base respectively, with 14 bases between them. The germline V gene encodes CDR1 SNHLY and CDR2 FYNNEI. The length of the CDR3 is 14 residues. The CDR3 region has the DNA TGTGCCAGCACTCTCTCCAGGGTTTCCTACGAGCAGTACTTC. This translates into CASTLSRVSYEQYF.

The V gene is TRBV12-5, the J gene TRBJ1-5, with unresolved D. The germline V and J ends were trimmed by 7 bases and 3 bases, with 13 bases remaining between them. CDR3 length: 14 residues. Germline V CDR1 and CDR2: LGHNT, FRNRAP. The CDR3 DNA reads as TGTGCTAGTGCCACCGGGGAGCCCAATCAGCCCCAGCATTTT. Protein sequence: CASATGEPNQPQHF. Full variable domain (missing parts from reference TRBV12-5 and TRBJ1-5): DARVTQTPRHKVTEMGQEVTMRCQPILGHNTVFWYRQTMMQGLELLAYFRNRAPLDDSGMPKDRFSAEMPDATLATLKIQPSEPRDSAVYFCASATGEPNQPQHFGDGTRLSIL.

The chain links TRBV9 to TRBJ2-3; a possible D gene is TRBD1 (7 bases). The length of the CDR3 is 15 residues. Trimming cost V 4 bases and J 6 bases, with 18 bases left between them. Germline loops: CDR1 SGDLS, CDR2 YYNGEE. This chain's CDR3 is CASSSGGKGLDTQYF. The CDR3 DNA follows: TGTGCCAGCAGCTCAGGGGGGAAGGGGTTGGATACGCAGTATTTT.

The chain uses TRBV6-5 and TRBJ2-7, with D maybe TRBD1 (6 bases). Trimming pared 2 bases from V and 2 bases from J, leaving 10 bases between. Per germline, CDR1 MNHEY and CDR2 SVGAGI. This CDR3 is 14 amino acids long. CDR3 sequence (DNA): TGTGCCAGCAGTTACGAGGACAGCACCTACGAGCAGTACTTC. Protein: CASSYEDSTYEQYF.

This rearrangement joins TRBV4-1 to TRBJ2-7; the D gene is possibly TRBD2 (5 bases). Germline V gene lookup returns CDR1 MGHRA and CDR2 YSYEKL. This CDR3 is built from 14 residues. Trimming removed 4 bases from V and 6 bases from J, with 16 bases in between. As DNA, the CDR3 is TGCGCCAGCAGCCCTACCCACGCAGGAGGCGAGCAGTACTTC. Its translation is CASSPTHAGGEQYF.

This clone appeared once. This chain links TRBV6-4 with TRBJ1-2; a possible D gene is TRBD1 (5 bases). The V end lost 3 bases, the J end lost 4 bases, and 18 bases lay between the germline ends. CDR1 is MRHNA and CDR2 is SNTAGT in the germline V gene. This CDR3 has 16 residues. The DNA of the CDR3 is TGTGCCAGCAGTGAGGAAGGAGACAGTACTGGCTATGGCTACACCTTC. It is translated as CASSEEGDSTGYGYTF.

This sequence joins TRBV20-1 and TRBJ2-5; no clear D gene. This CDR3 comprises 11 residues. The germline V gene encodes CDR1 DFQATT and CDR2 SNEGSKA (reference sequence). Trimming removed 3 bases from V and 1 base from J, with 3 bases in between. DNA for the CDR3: TGCAGTGCTAGTCTCCAAGAGACCCAGTACTTC. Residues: CSASLQETQYF.

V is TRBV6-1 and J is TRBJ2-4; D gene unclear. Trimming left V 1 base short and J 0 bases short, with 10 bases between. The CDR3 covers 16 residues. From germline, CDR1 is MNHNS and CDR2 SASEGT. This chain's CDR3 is CASSEGSGLAKNIQYF. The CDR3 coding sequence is TGTGCCAGCAGTGAAGGATCTGGGCTAGCCAAAAACATTCAGTACTTC.

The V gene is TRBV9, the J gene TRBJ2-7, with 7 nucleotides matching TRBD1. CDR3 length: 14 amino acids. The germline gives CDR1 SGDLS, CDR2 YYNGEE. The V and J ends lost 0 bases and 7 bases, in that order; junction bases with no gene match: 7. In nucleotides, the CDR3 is TGTGCCAGCAGCGTAGCTGTAGGGGGACAGGAGCAGTACTTC. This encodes CASSVAVGGQEQYF.

The CDR3 DNA sequence: TGTGCCAGCAGTGAAACAGGGGAACTGGGCACTGGCTACACCTTC. This encodes CASSETGELGTGYTF. V gene TRBV6-1 combines with J gene TRBJ1-2; 7 nucleotides agree with TRBD1. Germline CDR1 MNHNS, CDR2 SASEGT. This CDR3 region has 15 residues. J gave up 7 bases and V 2 bases, and 10 bases lay outside the gene matches.

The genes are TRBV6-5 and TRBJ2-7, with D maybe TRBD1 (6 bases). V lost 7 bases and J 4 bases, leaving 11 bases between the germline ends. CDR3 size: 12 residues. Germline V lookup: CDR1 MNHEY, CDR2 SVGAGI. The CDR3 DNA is TGTGCCAGCATAAACAGGGAGTACGAGCAGTACTTC. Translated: CASINREYEQYF.